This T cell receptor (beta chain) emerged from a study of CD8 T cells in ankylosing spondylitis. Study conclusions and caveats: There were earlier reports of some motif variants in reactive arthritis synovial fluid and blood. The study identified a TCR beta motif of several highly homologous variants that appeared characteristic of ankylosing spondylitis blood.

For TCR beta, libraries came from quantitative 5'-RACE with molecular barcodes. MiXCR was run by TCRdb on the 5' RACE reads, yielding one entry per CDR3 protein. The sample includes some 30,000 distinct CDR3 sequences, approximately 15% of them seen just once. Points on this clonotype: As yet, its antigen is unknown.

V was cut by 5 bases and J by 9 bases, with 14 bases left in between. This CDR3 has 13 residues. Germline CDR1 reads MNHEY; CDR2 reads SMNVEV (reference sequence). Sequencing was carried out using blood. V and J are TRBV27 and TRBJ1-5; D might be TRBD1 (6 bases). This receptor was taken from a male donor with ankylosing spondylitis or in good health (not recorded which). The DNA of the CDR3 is TGTGCCAGCAGTCGGGACATGGAGACGCCCCAGCATTTT. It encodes CASSRDMETPQHF.